These T cell receptor beta chains were read from a single sample in a study of T cell changes during pregnancy in multiple sclerosis. Data came from immunoSEQ multiplex PCR; TCRdb stores just in-frame clones and leaves some out. The repertoire holds around 69,000 clones, more than 90% seen once, with 2% to 2.5% in the top ten. The sequencing used peripheral blood, collected in the second trimester of pregnancy. These receptors were taken from a female donor in good health, enrolled as a control in a pregnancy study. The CDR3 runs from the conserved cysteine through the conserved F or W. The order of the fields is CDR3 length, V gene, D gene, J gene, clone size, CDR3 protein, CDR3 DNA. The D gene is left open where the match is weak. Size values are once, few and many counts, or a class for expanded clones, and some rows have none.

>11|TRBV28|NA|TRBJ1-1|NA
CASSNRPGAFF
TGTGCCAGCAGCAACCGGCCCGGGGCTTTCTTT
>15|TRBV2|TRBD1|TRBJ1-6|NA
CASSRQGEGNSPLHF
TGTGCCAGCAGTAGACAGGGGGAAGGAAATTCACCCCTCCACTTT
>16|TRBV19|TRBD2|TRBJ2-3|NA
CASSLLGLAGMDTQYF
TGTGCCAGTAGTCTCTTAGGACTAGCGGGGATGGATACGCAGTATTTT
>11|TRBV10-1|NA|TRBJ1-5|NA
CATTGLQPQHF
TGCGCCACCACAGGGCTTCAGCCCCAGCATTTT
>15|TRBV7-3|TRBD2|TRBJ2-1|NA
CASSLGGGALPEQFF
TGTGCCAGCAGCTTAGGCGGGGGGGCCTTACCTGAGCAGTTCTTC
>15|TRBV7-2|NA|TRBJ2-3|NA
CASSLVSPPGDTQYF
TGTGCCAGCAGCTTAGTGTCTCCCCCCGGGGATACGCAGTATTTT
>14|TRBV15|TRBD1|TRBJ1-1|once
CATSIRQGAWGAFF
TGTGCCACCAGCATAAGACAGGGGGCTTGGGGAGCTTTCTTT
>14|TRBV18|NA|TRBJ1-1|NA
CASSPRVENTEAFF
TGTGCCAGCTCACCACGTGTAGAGAACACTGAAGCTTTCTTT
>14|TRBV7-9|NA|TRBJ1-2|NA
CASSLAGGDYGYTF
TGTGCCAGCAGCTTAGCAGGGGGGGACTATGGCTACACCTTC
>14|TRBV4-3|NA|TRBJ2-1|once
CASSQVGEYNEQFF
TGCGCCAGCAGCCAAGTTGGGGAGTACAATGAGCAGTTCTTC
>16|TRBV4-3|NA|TRBJ2-1|NA
CASSQVIAGAFNEQFF
TGCGCCAGCAGCCAAGTAATCGCGGGGGCATTCAATGAGCAGTTCTTC
>13|TRBV14|NA|TRBJ1-1|NA
CASSPQGNTEAFF
TGTGCCAGCAGTCCACAGGGGAACACTGAAGCTTTCTTT
>11|TRBV5-8|NA|TRBJ2-7|NA
CASSPYYEQYF
TGTGCCAGCAGCCCCTACTACGAGCAGTACTTC
>15|TRBV18|NA|TRBJ2-2|NA
CASSLGQKNTGELFF
TGTGCCAGCTCACTAGGACAGAAGAACACCGGGGAGCTGTTTTTT
>15|TRBV19|NA|TRBJ1-5|NA
CASSIQAYSNQPQHF
TGTGCCAGTAGTATCCAGGCCTATAGCAATCAGCCCCAGCATTTT
>16|TRBV5-8|TRBD2|TRBJ2-3|NA
CASSLPSGASTDTQYF
TGTGCCAGCAGCTTGCCTAGCGGGGCGAGCACAGATACGCAGTATTTT
>12|TRBV4-1|NA|TRBJ1-2|NA
CASSQESEGYTF
TGCGCCAGCAGCCAAGAAAGTGAGGGCTACACCTTC
>18|TRBV5-6|TRBD1|TRBJ1-1|NA
CASSRGVGQGAGRTEAFF
TGTGCCAGCAGCCGAGGAGTGGGACAGGGGGCCGGACGCACTGAAGCTTTCTTT
>12|TRBV12-5|NA|TRBJ2-5|NA
CASGAGEETQYF
TGTGCTAGTGGGGCAGGGGAAGAGACCCAGTACTTC
>13|TRBV7-2|TRBD1|TRBJ1-2|NA
CASSLRGPDGYTF
TGTGCCAGCAGCCTCAGGGGGCCGGATGGCTACACCTTC
>14|TRBV27|NA|TRBJ1-2|NA
CASSYTGTSYGYTF
TGTGCCAGCAGTTACACCGGGACATCGTATGGCTACACCTTC
>13|TRBV29-1|TRBD1|TRBJ1-2|NA
CSVSGQLNYGYTF
TGCAGCGTCTCGGGACAGCTCAACTATGGCTACACCTTC
>14|TRBV10-3|NA|TRBJ1-4|NA
CAIRKTGGNEKLFF
TGTGCCATCAGGAAGACAGGAGGCAATGAAAAACTGTTTTTT
>14|TRBV6-1|NA|TRBJ1-2|NA
CASSPLGVNYGYTF
TGTGCCAGCAGTCCTCTCGGGGTTAACTATGGCTACACCTTC
>19|TRBV19|NA|TRBJ2-3|NA
CASSVSSLRGCLCTDTQYF
TGTGCCAGTAGTGTATCTTCCTTGAGGGGGTGTTTATGCACAGATACGCAGTATTTT
>15|TRBV19|NA|TRBJ1-1|NA
CASSIGRGGQTEAFF
TGTGCCAGTAGTATCGGAAGGGGCGGCCAGACTGAAGCTTTCTTT
>14|TRBV5-1|TRBD2|TRBJ2-3|NA
CASRTSGGVDTQYF
TGCGCCAGCAGGACTAGCGGAGGGGTTGATACGCAGTATTTT
>15|TRBV30|NA|TRBJ2-7|NA
CAWRSSGRGVDEQYF
TGTGCCTGGAGATCGTCGGGCAGGGGGGTAGACGAGCAGTACTTC
>15|TRBV7-2|TRBD2|TRBJ2-5|NA
CASSLGSGGLETQYF
TGTGCCAGCAGCTTAGGGAGCGGGGGGTTAGAGACCCAGTACTTC
>15|TRBV7-2|NA|TRBJ2-5|NA
CASSLEETGVRTQYF
TGTGCCAGCAGCTTAGAGGAAACAGGAGTACGAACCCAGTACTTC
>13|TRBV4-3|TRBD2|TRBJ2-7|NA
CASSQEGLGEQYF
TGCGCCAGCAGCCAAGAGGGACTAGGCGAGCAGTACTTC
>17|TRBV4-1|TRBD1|TRBJ1-1|NA
CASSQVTGGGRNTEAFF
TGCGCCAGCAGCCAAGTTACAGGGGGCGGGCGGAACACTGAAGCTTTCTTT
>17|TRBV13|TRBD1|TRBJ1-1|NA
CASSSLSDRVPNPEAFF
TGTGCCAGCAGCTCATTATCCGACAGGGTTCCAAATCCTGAAGCTTTCTTT
>14|TRBV28|NA|TRBJ1-6|NA
CASSFPGQNSPLHF
TGTGCCAGCAGCTTCCCGGGACAAAATTCACCCCTCCACTTT
>11|TRBV30|NA|TRBJ1-2|NA
CAWSVLGGYTF
TGTGCCTGGAGTGTACTAGGGGGCTACACCTTC
>15|TRBV7-6|NA|TRBJ2-7|NA
CASSLDGSRVDEQYF
TGTGCCAGCAGCTTAGACGGGAGCAGGGTGGACGAGCAGTACTTC
>13|TRBV7-7|NA|TRBJ2-7|few
CASSLSGGTEQYF
TGTGCTAGCAGCTTATCCGGGGGAACCGAGCAGTACTTC
>13|TRBV29-1|TRBD2|TRBJ2-1|NA
CSVVSGGLNEQFF
TGCAGCGTTGTCTCGGGGGGGTTGAATGAGCAGTTCTTC
>14|TRBV7-3|TRBD2|TRBJ2-7|NA
CASSPGGARYEQYF
TGTGCCAGCAGCCCCGGGGGGGCTCGCTACGAGCAGTACTTC
>15|TRBV28|TRBD1|TRBJ1-2|NA
CASTTYGQGNYGYTF
TGTGCCAGCACCACTTACGGACAGGGTAACTATGGCTACACCTTC
>15|TRBV13|NA|TRBJ1-1|NA
CASSLQGRGGQAAFF
TGTGCCAGCAGCTTACAGGGAAGGGGGGGACAAGCAGCTTTCTTT
>18|TRBV14|TRBD1|TRBJ1-3|NA
CASGQLGTGKSSGNTIYF
TGTGCCAGCGGCCAGCTGGGGACAGGGAAATCTTCTGGAAACACCATATATTTT
>17|TRBV4-3|NA|TRBJ1-2|NA
CASSQVGWRSSGHGYTF
TGCGCCAGCAGCCAAGTAGGCTGGAGGTCGAGTGGACATGGCTACACCTTC
>11|TRBV15|NA|TRBJ2-7|NA
CATSRGLEQYF
TGTGCCACCAGCAGAGGGCTGGAGCAGTACTTC
>14|TRBV28|NA|TRBJ2-2|NA
CASWGRGLTGELFF
TGTGCCAGCTGGGGGCGGGGGCTAACCGGGGAGCTGTTTTTT
>15|TRBV7-9|TRBD1|TRBJ2-3|NA
CASSSRDREADTQYF
TGTGCCAGCAGCTCCCGGGACAGGGAGGCAGATACGCAGTATTTT